The 16 T cell receptor beta chains reported below all come from one sample, sequenced in a study of OX40 agonist ivuxolimab in advanced cancers. Some clones are missing from TCRdb's copy, which holds only in-frame ones; the method was immunoSEQ multiplex PCR. The data contain about 80,000 clones, around four fifths of them singletons. Specimen: CD4+ or CD8+ T cells sorted from blood, collected in a trial of the OX40 agonist ivuxolimab. Receptor source: an adult with an advanced solid tumor such as melanoma, head and neck, liver or kidney cancer.

V is TRBV28 and J is TRBJ1-2, with no clear D. CDR3 size: 14 residues. The V gene lost 4 bases and the J gene lost 8 bases, with 17 bases spanning the gap. Germline lookup yields CDR1 MDHEN and CDR2 SYDVKM. The CDR3, as DNA: TGTGCCAGCAGTTCATACGCCGGGTCTTTAGGCTACACCTTC. It specifies CASSSYAGSLGYTF.

This clone has only one observation. This sequence joins TRBV10-3 and TRBJ2-2; D possibly matches TRBD1 or TRBD2 (5 bases each). Trimming removed 6 bases at V and 0 bases at J, with 20 bases between. CDR3 length: 18 amino acids. Germline V gene data show CDR1 as ENHRY and CDR2 as SYGVKD. CDR3 nucleotide sequence: TGTGCCATCAGGACCCCGCCCGGGGCGGGCGCGAACACCGGGGAGCTGTTTTTT. Translating gives CAIRTPPGAGANTGELFF.

The chain couples TRBV7-9 to TRBJ1-2; the D is unclear. From germline, CDR1 is SEHNR and CDR2 FQNEAQ (reference sequence). V gave up 7 bases and J gave up 6 bases, with 15 bases separating them. This CDR3 contains 13 residues. The CDR3 DNA reads as TGTGCCAGCACACCTTCAATTTTTGATGGCTACACCTTC. As protein: CASTPSIFDGYTF.

The chain links TRBV29-1 to TRBJ1-2; D gene unclear. CDR3 length: 12 residues. CDR1 and CDR2 (germline): SQVTM, ANQGSEA. Trimming left V 2 bases short and J 7 bases short, with 11 bases between. CDR3 residues: CSVELEGGGYTF. For the CDR3, the DNA is TGCAGCGTTGAACTCGAAGGAGGTGGCTACACCTTC.

V usage is TRBV13 and J usage is TRBJ2-7; D might be TRBD1 (6 bases). CDR3 length: 12 amino acids. The V end was cut by 5 bases, the J end by 7 bases, with 12 bases between. Germline V gives CDR1 PRHDT, CDR2 FYEKMQ (reference sequence). CDR3 bases: TGTGCCAGCAGCCTCTTCAGGGGTGAGCAGTACTTC. Protein: CASSLFRGEQYF.

V is TRBV9 and J is TRBJ1-3; no firm D call. Germline V gives CDR1 SGDLS, CDR2 YYNGEE. The V end was cut by 0 bases, the J end by 0 bases, with 16 bases between. CDR3 length: 18 amino acids. The CDR3 DNA is TGTGCCAGCAGCGTAGCGCGACGGCCAGGAGACTCTGGAAACACCATATATTTT. Its protein is CASSVARRPGDSGNTIYF.

The V call is TRBV15, the J call TRBJ2-7; TRBD2 matches 7 bases. The CDR3 loop spans 14 amino acids. Germline values: CDR1 LNHNV, CDR2 YYDKDF (reference sequence). Trimming cost V 5 bases and J 2 bases; bases outside gene matches: 6. CDR3 DNA: TGTGCCACCAGCCTTGGGGGGGAAGCCTACGAGCAGTACTTC. Protein sequence: CATSLGGEAYEQYF.

V and J are TRBV5-1 and TRBJ2-3; 8 bases are shared with TRBD2. The trim removed 5 bases at V and 2 bases at J, leaving 13 bases unmatched. Per the germline V gene, CDR1 is SGHRS and CDR2 is YFSETQ. The CDR3 has 17 amino acids. CDR3 sequence: CASSPAFSGTPTDTQYF. CDR3 bases: TGCGCCAGCAGTCCGGCCTTTAGCGGGACTCCCACAGATACGCAGTATTTT. Supplemented by reference TRBV5-1 and TRBJ2-3, the full variable domain reads KAGVTQTPRYLIKTRGQQVTLSCSPISGHRSVSWYQQTPGQGLQFLFEYFSETQRNKGNFPGRFSGRQFSNSRSEMNVSTLELGDSALYLCASSPAFSGTPTDTQYFGPGTRLTVL.

This clone has just one count. The gene calls are TRBV28 and TRBJ2-3; maybe TRBD2 (6 bases). The CDR3 is 15 amino acids. Germline V gene sequence: CDR1 MDHEN, CDR2 SYDVKM. Trimming left V 5 bases short and J 7 bases short, with 19 bases between. This chain's CDR3 is CASSLGGILLNTQYF. The CDR3, as DNA: TGTGCCAGCAGTCTTGGGGGGATACTCTTAAATACGCAGTATTTT.

This sequence joins TRBV5-6 and TRBJ2-5; 8 bases are a match to TRBD1. J lost 5 bases, V lost 7 bases, and 10 bases had no gene match. This CDR3 spans 14 amino acids. CDR1 and CDR2 (germline): SGHDT, YYEEEE. The CDR3 region has the DNA TGTGCCAGCCTGCGGACAGGGATTTCGGAGACCCAGTACTTC. This gives the protein CASLRTGISETQYF.

This chain connects TRBV9 to TRBJ2-1, with unresolved D. The V and J ends lost 0 bases and 4 bases respectively, with 2 bases between them. Germline V CDR1 and CDR2: SGDLS, YYNGEE. This CDR3 is built from 12 residues. This chain's CDR3 is CASSVEYNEQFF. In nucleotides, the CDR3 is TGTGCCAGCAGCGTAGAGTACAATGAGCAGTTCTTC.

The chain combines TRBV19 with TRBJ1-4; 10 nucleotides line up with TRBD1. V shed 4 bases and J 10 bases; nucleotides not matched to a gene: 3. This CDR3 comprises 13 residues. Per germline, CDR1 LNHDA and CDR2 SQIVND (reference sequence). CDR3 coding DNA: TGTGCCAGTAGTACGGACAGGGGGACAAAACTGTTTTTT. This translates into CASSTDRGTKLFF.

This chain joins TRBV9 and TRBJ2-3, with a tentative D call TRBD2 (5 bases). Between the trimmed V and J ends, which lost 4 bases and 6 bases, there was a span of 15 bases. The germline CDR1 and CDR2 sequences are SGDLS and YYNGEE. The CDR3 sequence is 14 residues long. DNA of the CDR3: TGTGCCAGCAGCCCTCGGACTGAGTGGGATACGCAGTATTTT. It yields the protein CASSPRTEWDTQYF. Drawing the rest from reference TRBV9 and TRBJ2-3, the complete variable domain is DSGVTQTPKHLITATGQRVTLRCSPRSGDLSVYWYQQSLDQGLQFLIQYYNGEERAKGNILERFSAQQFPDLHSELNLSSLELGDSALYFCASSPRTEWDTQYFGPGTRLTVL.

Concerning this clone itself: An end of the junction differs from the germline gene, which may be a read error. The DNA for the CDR3 is TGCGCCAGCAGCCAGAATGTGAGGTCTCCGTATTCACCCCTCCACTTT. Protein sequence: CASSQNVRSPYSPLHF. This chain links TRBV7-9 with TRBJ1-6; D unclear. This CDR3 spans 16 amino acids. The germline V gene encodes CDR1 SEHNR and CDR2 FQNEAQ (reference sequence).

The chain couples TRBV19 to TRBJ2-2; D not certain. Looked up from germline, CDR1 is LNHDA and CDR2 is SQIVND (reference sequence). The CDR3 covers 17 residues. The V gene lost 1 base and the J gene lost 5 bases, with 17 bases spanning the gap. CDR3 region: CASSIGGNRRKTGELFF. In DNA, the CDR3 is TGTGCCAGTAGTATAGGTGGGAATCGTAGAAAGACCGGGGAGCTGTTTTTT.

The CDR3: CASSIDRGRGYEQYF. DNA of the CDR3: TGTGCCAGTAGTATCGATAGAGGGAGGGGGTACGAGCAGTACTTC. The chain uses TRBV19 and TRBJ2-7; D may be TRBD2 (7 bases). The CDR3 runs 15 residues. V was shortened by 3 bases and J by 4 bases, with 16 bases between the two germline ends. Per germline, CDR1 LNHDA and CDR2 SQIVND (reference sequence). The full variable domain, completed using reference TRBV19 and TRBJ2-7, is DGGITQSPKYLFRKEGQNVTLSCEQNLNHDAMYWYRQDPGQGLRLIYYSQIVNDFQKGDIAEGYSVSREKKESFPLTVTSAQKNPTAFYLCASSIDRGRGYEQYFGPGTRLTVT.